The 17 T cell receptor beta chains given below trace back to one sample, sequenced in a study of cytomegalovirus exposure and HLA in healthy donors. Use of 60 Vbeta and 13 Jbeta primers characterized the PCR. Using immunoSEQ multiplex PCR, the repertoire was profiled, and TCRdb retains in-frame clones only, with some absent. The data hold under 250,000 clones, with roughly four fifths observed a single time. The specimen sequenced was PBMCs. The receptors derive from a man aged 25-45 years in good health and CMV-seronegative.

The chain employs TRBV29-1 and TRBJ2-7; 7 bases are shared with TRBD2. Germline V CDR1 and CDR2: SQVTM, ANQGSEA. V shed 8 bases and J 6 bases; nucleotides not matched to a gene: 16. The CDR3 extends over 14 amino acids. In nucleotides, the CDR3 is TGCAGCACGAAGGGAGGGAGCGGGTCGACCGAGCAGTACTTC. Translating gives CSTKGGSGSTEQYF.

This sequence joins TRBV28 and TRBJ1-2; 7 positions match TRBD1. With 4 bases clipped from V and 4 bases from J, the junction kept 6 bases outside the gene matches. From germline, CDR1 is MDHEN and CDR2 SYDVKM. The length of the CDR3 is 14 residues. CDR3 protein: CASSSTGLSYGYTF. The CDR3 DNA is TGTGCCAGCAGTTCGACAGGGTTAAGCTATGGCTACACCTTC.

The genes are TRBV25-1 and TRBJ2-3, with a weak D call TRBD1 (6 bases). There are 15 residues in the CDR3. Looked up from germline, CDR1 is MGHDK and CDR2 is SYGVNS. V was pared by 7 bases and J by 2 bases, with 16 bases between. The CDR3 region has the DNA TGTGCCAGCACCAGAAAGGACAGCCCCACAGATACGCAGTATTTT. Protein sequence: CASTRKDSPTDTQYF.

In nucleotides, the CDR3 is TGTGCAAGTCGCTTAGTGGGTGCGGACAGGGACTCTTTTAACTATGGCTACACCTTC. This codes for CASRLVGADRDSFNYGYTF. The chain carries TRBV12-2 and TRBJ1-2; the listed D gene, TRBD1, was not tested against the DNA. TRBV12-2 is a known pseudogene. The CDR3 is 19 amino acids.

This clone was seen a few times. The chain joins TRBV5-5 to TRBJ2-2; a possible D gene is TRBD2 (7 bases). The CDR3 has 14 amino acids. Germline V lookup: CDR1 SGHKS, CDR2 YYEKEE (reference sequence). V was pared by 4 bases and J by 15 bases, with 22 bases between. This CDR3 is CASSHQGGGATVFF. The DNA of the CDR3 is TGTGCCAGCAGCCACCAGGGTGGGGGGGCCACGGTGTTTTTT.

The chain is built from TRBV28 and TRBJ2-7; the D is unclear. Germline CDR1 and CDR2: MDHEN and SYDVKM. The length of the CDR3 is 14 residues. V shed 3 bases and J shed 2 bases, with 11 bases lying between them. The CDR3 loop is CASSLSATAYEQYF. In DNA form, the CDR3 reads TGTGCCAGCAGTTTGTCAGCGACGGCCTACGAGCAGTACTTC.

CDR3 DNA: TGCGCCAGCAGCCAACAGGGGAACTCTGGAAACACCATATATTTT. Protein: CASSQQGNSGNTIYF. The chain employs TRBV4-1 and TRBJ1-3; TRBD1 might be the D (6 bases). There are 15 residues in the CDR3. Per the germline V gene, CDR1 is MGHRA and CDR2 is YSYEKL. Trimming removed 2 bases at V and 0 bases at J, with 8 bases between.

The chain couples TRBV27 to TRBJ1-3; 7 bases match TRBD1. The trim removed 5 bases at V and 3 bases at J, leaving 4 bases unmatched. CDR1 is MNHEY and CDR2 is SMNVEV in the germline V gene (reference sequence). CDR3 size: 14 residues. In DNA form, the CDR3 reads TGTGCCAGCAGTCGACAGGGCAGTGGAAACACCATATATTTT. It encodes CASSRQGSGNTIYF.

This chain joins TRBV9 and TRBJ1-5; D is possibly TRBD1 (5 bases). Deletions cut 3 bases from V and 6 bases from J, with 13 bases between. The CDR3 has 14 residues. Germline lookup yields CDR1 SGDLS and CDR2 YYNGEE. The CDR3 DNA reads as TGTGCCAGCAGCGAGTGGGGGGGTAGTCAGCCCCAGCATTTT. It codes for CASSEWGGSQPQHF.

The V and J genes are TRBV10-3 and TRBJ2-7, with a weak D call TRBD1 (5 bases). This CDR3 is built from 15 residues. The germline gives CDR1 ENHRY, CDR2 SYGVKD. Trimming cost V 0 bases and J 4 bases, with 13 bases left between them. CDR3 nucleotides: TGTGCCATCAGTGAGTCCACAGGAACGCAGTACGAGCAGTACTTC. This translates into CAISESTGTQYEQYF.

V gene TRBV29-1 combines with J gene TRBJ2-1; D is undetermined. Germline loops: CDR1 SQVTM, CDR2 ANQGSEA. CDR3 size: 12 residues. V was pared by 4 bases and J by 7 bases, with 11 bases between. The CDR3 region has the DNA TGCAGCGTTGCTCTAGTCGGGAATGAGCAGTTCTTC. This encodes CSVALVGNEQFF.

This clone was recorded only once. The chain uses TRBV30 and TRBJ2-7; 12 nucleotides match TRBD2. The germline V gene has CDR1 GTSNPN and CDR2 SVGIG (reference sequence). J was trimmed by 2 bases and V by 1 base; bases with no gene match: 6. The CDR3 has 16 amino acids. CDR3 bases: TGTGCCTGGAGTGGGGGACTAGCGGGCGCCGCCTACGAGCAGTACTTC. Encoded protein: CAWSGGLAGAAYEQYF.

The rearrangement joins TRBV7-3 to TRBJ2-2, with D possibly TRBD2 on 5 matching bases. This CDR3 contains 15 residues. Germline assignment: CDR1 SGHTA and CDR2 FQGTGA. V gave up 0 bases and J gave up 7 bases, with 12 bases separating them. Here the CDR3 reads CASSLTGVSFGELFF. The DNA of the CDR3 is TGTGCCAGCAGCTTAACGGGAGTGTCTTTCGGGGAGCTGTTTTTT.

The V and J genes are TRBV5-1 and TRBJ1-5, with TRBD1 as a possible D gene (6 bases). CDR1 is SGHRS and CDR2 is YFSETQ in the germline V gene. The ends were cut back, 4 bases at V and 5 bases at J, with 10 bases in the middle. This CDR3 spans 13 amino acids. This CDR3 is CASSPDSDQPQHF. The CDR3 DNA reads TGCGCCAGCAGCCCGGACAGTGATCAGCCCCAGCATTTT. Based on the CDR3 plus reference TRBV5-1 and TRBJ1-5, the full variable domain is KAGVTQTPRYLIKTRGQQVTLSCSPISGHRSVSWYQQTPGQGLQFLFEYFSETQRNKGNFPGRFSGRQFSNSRSEMNVSTLELGDSALYLCASSPDSDQPQHFGDGTRLSIL.

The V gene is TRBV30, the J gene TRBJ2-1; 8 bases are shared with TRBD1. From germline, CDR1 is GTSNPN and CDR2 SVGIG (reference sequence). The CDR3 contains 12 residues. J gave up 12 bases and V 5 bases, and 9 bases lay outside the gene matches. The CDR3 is CAWGQGALGQFF. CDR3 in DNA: TGTGCCTGGGGGCAGGGGGCGCTTGGGCAGTTCTTC. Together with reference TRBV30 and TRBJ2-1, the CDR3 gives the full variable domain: SQTIHQWPATLVQPVGSPLSLECTVEGTSNPNLYWYRQAAGRGLQLLFYSVGIGQISSEVPQNLSASRPQDRQFILSSKKLLLSDSGFYLCAWGQGALGQFFGPGTRLTVL.

The CDR3 here is CASSGGQGNYNEQFF. The CDR3 DNA reads TGTGCCAGCAGCGGGGGACAGGGGAATTACAATGAGCAGTTCTTC. The rearrangement uses TRBV13 and TRBJ2-1, with 10 positions matching TRBD1. J lost 4 bases, V lost 5 bases, and 5 bases had no gene match. CDR3 size: 15 residues. Germline lookup yields CDR1 PRHDT and CDR2 FYEKMQ (reference sequence).

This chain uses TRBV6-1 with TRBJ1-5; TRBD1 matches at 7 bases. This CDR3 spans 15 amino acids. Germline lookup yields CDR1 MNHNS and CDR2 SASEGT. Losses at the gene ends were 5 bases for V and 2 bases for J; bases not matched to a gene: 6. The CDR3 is CASSLTTGGNQPQHF. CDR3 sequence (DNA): TGTGCCAGCAGTCTAACCACAGGGGGCAATCAGCCCCAGCATTTT.